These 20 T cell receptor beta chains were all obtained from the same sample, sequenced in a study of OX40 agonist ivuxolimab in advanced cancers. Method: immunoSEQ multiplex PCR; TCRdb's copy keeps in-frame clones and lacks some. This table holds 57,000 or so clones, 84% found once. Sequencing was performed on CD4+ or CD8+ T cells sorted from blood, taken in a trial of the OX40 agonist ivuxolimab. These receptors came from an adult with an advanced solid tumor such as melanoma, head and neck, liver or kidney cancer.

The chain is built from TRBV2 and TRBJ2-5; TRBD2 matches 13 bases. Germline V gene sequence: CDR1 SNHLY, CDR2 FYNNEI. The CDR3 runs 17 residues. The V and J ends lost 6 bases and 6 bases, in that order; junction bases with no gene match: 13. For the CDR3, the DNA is TGTGCCAGCAGCGCCGGGACTAGCGGGGACCTCAGGAAGACCCAGTACTTC. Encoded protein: CASSAGTSGDLRKTQYF.

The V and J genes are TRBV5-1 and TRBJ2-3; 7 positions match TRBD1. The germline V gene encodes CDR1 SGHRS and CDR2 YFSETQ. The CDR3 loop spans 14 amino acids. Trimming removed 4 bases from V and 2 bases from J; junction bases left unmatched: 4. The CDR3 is CASSLGTDTDTQYF. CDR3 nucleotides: TGCGCCAGCAGCCTCGGGACAGACACAGATACGCAGTATTTT.

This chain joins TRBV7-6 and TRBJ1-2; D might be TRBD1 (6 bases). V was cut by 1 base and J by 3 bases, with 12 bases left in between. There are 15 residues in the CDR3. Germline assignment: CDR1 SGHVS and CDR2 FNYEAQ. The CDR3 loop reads CASSLGRGPDYGYTF. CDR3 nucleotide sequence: TGTGCCAGCAGCTTAGGGCGGGGGCCGGACTATGGCTACACCTTC.

CDR3 sequence reads: CAISESLAVRKTQYF. Here the CDR3 DNA reads TGTGCCATCAGTGAGTCCTTGGCAGTCCGGAAGACCCAGTACTTC. The rearrangement joins TRBV10-3 to TRBJ2-5; D not resolved. Trimming took 0 bases from V and 6 from J, leaving 14 bases between them. The germline V gene has CDR1 ENHRY and CDR2 SYGVKD. The CDR3 sequence is 15 residues long.

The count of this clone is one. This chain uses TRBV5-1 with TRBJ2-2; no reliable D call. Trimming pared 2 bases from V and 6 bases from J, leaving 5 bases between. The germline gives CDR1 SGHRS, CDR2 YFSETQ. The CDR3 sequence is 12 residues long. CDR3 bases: TGCGCCAGCAGCTTTGGGTCCGGGGAGCTGTTTTTT. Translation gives CASSFGSGELFF.

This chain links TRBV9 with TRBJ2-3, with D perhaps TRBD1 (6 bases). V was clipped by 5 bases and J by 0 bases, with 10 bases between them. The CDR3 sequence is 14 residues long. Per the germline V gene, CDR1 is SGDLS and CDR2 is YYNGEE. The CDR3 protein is CASRGQSSTDTQYF. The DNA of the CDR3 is TGTGCCAGCAGGGGACAATCTAGCACAGATACGCAGTATTTT.

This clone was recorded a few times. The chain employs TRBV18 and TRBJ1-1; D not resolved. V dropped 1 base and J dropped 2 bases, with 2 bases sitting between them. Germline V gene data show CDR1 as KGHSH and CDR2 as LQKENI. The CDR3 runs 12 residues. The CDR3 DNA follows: TGTGCCAGCTCACCACGAAACACTGAAGCTTTCTTT. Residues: CASSPRNTEAFF.

CDR3 DNA sequence: TGTGCCAGCAGACCGGGACTAGGAGAAGATACGCAGTATTTT. It encodes CASRPGLGEDTQYF. The chain recombines TRBV6-5 with TRBJ2-3, with 8 nucleotides matching TRBD2. The CDR3 is 14 amino acids. The junction had 7 bases not matched to a gene; V was cut back by 6 bases and J by 5 bases. Germline CDR1 MNHEY, CDR2 SVGAGI.

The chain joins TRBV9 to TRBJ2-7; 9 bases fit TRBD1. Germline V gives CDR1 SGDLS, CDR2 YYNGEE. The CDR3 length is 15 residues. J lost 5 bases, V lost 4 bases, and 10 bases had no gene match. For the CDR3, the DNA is TGTGCCAGCAGCACCGGGACAGGGCCTCCAAACGAGCAGTACTTC. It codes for CASSTGTGPPNEQYF.

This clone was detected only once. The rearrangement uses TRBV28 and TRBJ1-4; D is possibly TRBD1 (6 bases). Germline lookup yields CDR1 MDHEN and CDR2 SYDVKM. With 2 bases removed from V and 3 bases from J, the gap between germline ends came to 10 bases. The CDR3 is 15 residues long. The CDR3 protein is CASSLAGAANEKLFF. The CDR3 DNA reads TGTGCCAGCAGTTTAGCGGGGGCTGCTAATGAAAAACTGTTTTTT.

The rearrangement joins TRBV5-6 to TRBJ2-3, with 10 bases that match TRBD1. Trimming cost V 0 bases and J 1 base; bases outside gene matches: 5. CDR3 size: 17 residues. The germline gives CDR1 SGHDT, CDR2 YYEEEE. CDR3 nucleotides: TGTGCCAGCAGCTTGGCTTGGACAGGGGGGGGCACAGATACGCAGTATTTT. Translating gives CASSLAWTGGGTDTQYF.

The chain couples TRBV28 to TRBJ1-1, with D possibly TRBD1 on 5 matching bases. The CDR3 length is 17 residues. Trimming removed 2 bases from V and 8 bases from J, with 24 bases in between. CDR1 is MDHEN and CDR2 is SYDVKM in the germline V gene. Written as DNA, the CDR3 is TGTGCCAGCAGTTTAGAGGGAGTATGGGGCCCCCAAAAAGAAGCTTTCTTT. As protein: CASSLEGVWGPQKEAFF.

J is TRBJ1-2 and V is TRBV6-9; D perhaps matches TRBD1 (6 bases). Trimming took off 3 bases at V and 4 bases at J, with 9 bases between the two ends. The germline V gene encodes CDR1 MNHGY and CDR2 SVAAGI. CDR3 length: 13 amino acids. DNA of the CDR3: TGTGCCAGCAGTTACCTAGGGGGCTATGGCTACACCTTC. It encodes CASSYLGGYGYTF.

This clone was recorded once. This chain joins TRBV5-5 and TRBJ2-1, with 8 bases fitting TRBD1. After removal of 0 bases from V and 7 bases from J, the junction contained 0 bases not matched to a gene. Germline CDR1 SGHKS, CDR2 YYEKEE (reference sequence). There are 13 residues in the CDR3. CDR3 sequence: CASSLDRGNEQFF. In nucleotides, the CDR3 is TGTGCCAGCAGCTTGGACAGGGGGAATGAGCAGTTCTTC.

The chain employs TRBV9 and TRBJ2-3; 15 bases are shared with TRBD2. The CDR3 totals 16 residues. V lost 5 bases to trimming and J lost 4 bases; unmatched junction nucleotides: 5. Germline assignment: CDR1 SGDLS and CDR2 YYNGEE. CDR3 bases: TGTGCCAGCAGTGGACTAGCGGGGGGGCCATCAGATACGCAGTATTTT. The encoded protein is CASSGLAGGPSDTQYF.

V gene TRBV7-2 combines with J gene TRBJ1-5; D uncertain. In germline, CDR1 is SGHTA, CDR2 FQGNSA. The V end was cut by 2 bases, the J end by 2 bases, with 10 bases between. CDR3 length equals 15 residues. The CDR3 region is CASSLSPGGNQPQHF. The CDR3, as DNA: TGTGCCAGCAGCTTAAGCCCCGGGGGCAATCAGCCCCAGCATTTT.

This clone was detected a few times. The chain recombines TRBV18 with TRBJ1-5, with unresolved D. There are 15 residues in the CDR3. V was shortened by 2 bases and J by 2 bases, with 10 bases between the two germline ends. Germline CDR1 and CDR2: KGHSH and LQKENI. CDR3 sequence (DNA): TGTGCCAGCTCACCATCGGTGGGTGGCAATCAGCCCCAGCATTTT. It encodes CASSPSVGGNQPQHF.

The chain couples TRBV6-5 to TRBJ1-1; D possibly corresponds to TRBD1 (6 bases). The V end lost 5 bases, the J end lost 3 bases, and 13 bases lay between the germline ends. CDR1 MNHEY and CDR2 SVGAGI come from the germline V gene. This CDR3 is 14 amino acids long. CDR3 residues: CASSGGTLHTEAFF. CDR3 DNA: TGTGCCAGCAGTGGCGGGACACTGCACACTGAAGCTTTCTTT.

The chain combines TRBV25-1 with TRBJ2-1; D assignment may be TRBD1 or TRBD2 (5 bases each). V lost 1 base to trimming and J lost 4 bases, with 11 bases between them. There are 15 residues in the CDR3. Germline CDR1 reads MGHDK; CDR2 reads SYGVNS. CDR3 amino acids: CASSESGGDYNEQFF. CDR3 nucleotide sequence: TGTGCCAGCAGTGAATCTGGGGGAGATTACAATGAGCAGTTCTTC.

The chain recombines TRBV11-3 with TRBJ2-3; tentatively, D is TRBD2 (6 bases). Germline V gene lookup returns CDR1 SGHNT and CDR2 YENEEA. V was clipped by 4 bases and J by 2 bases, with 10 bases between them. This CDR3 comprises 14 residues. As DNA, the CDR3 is TGTGCCAGCAGCTCTAGGCGGGACACAGATACGCAGTATTTT. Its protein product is CASSSRRDTDTQYF.